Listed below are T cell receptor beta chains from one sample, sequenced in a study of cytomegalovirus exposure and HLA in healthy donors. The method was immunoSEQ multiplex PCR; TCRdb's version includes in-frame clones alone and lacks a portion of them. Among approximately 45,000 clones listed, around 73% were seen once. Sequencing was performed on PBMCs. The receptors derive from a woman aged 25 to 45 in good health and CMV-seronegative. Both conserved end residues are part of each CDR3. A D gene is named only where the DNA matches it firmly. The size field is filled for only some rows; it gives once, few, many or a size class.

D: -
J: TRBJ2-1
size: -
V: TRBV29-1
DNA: TGCAGCGGGAGGGGAAATGAGCAGTTCTTC
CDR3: CSGRGNEQFF

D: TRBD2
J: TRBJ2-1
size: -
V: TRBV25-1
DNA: TGTGCCAGCACCGCGGGAGGTAGACACAATGAGCAGTTCTTC
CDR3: CASTAGGRHNEQFF

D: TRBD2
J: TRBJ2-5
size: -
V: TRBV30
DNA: TGTGCCTGGAGTGTAGGGGCGGGAGGGCCGCGGGAGACCCAGTACTTC
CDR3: CAWSVGAGGPRETQYF

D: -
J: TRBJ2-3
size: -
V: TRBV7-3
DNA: TGTGCCAGCAGCTTAGACTCCACGGATACGCAGTATTTT
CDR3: CASSLDSTDTQYF

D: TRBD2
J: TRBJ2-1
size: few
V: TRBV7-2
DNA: TGTGCCAGCAGCTTAGGTAGCGGGACCCACAATGAGCAGTTCTTC
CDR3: CASSLGSGTHNEQFF

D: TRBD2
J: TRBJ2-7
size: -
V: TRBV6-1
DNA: TGTGCCAGCTTAGCGGGAGGGCCGTACGAGCAGTACTTC
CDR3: CASLAGGPYEQYF

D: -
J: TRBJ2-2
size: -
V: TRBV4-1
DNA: TGCGCCAGCAGCCCAGCCGAGTGGCGAGGGAACACCGGGGAGCTGTTTTTT
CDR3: CASSPAEWRGNTGELFF

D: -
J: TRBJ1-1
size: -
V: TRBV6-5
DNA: TGTGCCAGCAGTTACGGGGCCCTGGTGGGCACTGAAGCTTTCTTT
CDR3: CASSYGALVGTEAFF

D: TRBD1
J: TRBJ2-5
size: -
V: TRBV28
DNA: TGTGCCAGCAGTCAAGCGACAGGGCCCCAAGAGACCCAGTACTTC
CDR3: CASSQATGPQETQYF

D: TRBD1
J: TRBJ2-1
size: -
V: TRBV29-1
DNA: TGCAGCGTTGAGAGGGACAGCCTCTACAATGAGCAGTTCTTC
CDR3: CSVERDSLYNEQFF

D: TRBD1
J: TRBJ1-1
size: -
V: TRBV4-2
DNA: TGTGCCAGCAGCCAAGGACAGGGCTCAAACACTGAAGCTTTCTTT
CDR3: CASSQGQGSNTEAFF

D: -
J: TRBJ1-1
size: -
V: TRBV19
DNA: TGTGCCAGTAGTATTCGGGGGGGCACTGAAGCTTTCTTT
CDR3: CASSIRGGTEAFF

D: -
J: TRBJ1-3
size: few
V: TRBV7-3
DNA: TGTGCCAGCAGCTTAGTCATTCGCGGGAGAGCTGGAAACACCATATATTTT
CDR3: CASSLVIRGRAGNTIYF

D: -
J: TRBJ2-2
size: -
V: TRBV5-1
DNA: TGCGCCAGCAGCAGGACAGACGGGTCCGGGGAGCTGTTTTTT
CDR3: CASSRTDGSGELFF

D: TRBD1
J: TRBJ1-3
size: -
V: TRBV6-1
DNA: TGTGCCAGCAGTCAAGTACCTCAGGGGGCGCCTGGAAACACCATATATTTT
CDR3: CASSQVPQGAPGNTIYF

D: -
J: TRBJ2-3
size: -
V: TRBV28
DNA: TGTGCCAGCAGTTTAGGTCCCACAGGTACGCAGTATTTT
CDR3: CASSLGPTGTQYF